This T cell receptor (beta chain) stems from a study of tumor-infiltrating lymphocytes in primary liver carcinoma. Study background: Lesions, classed as T1-T3 N0M0, spanned about 4 to 10 cm across.

This clonotype was detected many times. Its antigen is unknown. General study points: Paired tumor-adjacent and tumor-blood samples overlapped less than tumor region pairs did.

Both blood RNA, taken from unsorted whole blood, and germline DNA were extracted. Constant-region priming of about 520 ng total RNA yielded TCR beta cDNA. Employing slightly modified ARM-PCR, three nested multiplex PCR rounds were run, and these gave rise to the TCR beta libraries. TCRdb redid the calling of the multiplex PCR reads with MiXCR, one entry per CDR3 protein. Of approximately 330,000 distinct CDR3 sequences in the sample, around three fifths were seen once. The receptor was derived from a man between 35 and 55 years old with primary liver carcinoma and hepatitis B virus infection. The sample comprised peripheral blood.

CDR3 residues: CASSLNANEQFF. CDR3 DNA sequence: TGTGCCAGCAGCTTAAATGCCAATGAGCAGTTCTTC. The chain is built from TRBV11-3 and TRBJ2-1; D gene unclear. Deletions cut 2 bases from V and 6 bases from J, with 5 bases between. The CDR3 is 12 residues long. Per germline, CDR1 SGHNT and CDR2 YENEEA.